The 7 T cell receptor beta chains below all came from one sample that was sequenced in a study of T cell responses to AZD1222 COVID-19 vaccine (dated by TCRdb to the early 2020s). Library preparation was by the immunoSEQ multiplex PCR assay. Not all clones reach the TCRdb copy of this immuneACCESS table, which keeps in-frame sequences only. Checked studies attribute under half of the gap to unresolved V genes and leave the rest unexplained. In this sample the table shows just over 150,000 clones, around 85% of which occur a single time. The ten largest make up 5.5% to 7% of the sample. Read against the paper, the sample's time point label means: sample from adult after SARS-CoV-2 infection, after symptom onset. Sequencing was performed on peripheral blood, taken after recovery from COVID-19. Receptor source: an adult who had recovered from COVID-19.

Here the CDR3 DNA reads TGTGCCAGCAGCTCGACTAGCGGTTACAATGAGCAGTTCTTC. It translates to CASSSTSGYNEQFF. V is TRBV7-2 and J is TRBJ2-1, with TRBD2 matching 9 bases. CDR3 size: 14 residues. The germline V gene encodes CDR1 SGHTA and CDR2 FQGNSA. With V trimmed by 4 bases and J by 4 bases, 2 bases remained unmatched. Full variable domain (outside the CDR3, taken from reference TRBV7-2 and TRBJ2-1): GAGVSQSPSNKVTEKGKDVELRCDPISGHTALYWYRQSLGQGLEFLIYFQGNSAPDKSGLPSDRFSAERTGGSVSTLTIQRTQQEDSAVYLCASSSTSGYNEQFFGPGTRLTVL.

This chain links TRBV2 with TRBJ1-4; D is uncertain. Between the trimmed V and J ends, which lost 3 bases and 8 bases, there was a span of 7 bases. The CDR3 contains 12 residues. The germline gives CDR1 SNHLY, CDR2 FYNNEI. CDR3 sequence: CASSEGWEKLFF. CDR3 sequence (DNA): TGTGCCAGCAGTGAGGGATGGGAAAAACTGTTTTTT.

This chain connects TRBV4-2 to TRBJ2-6, with 10 bases that match TRBD1. V lost 3 bases, J lost 0 bases, and 8 bases stayed unmatched. Germline CDR1 LGHNA, CDR2 YNFKEQ. The CDR3 loop spans 19 amino acids. The CDR3 DNA is TGTGCCAGCAGCCAGAGGGACAGGGGACCTTACTCTGGGGCCAACGTCCTGACTTTC. Its translation is CASSQRDRGPYSGANVLTF.

The V and J genes are TRBV6-5 and TRBJ2-5; no definite D call. Germline V CDR1 and CDR2: MNHEY, SVGAGI. Deletions cut 9 bases from V and 0 bases from J, with 5 bases between. The CDR3 runs 11 residues. The CDR3 here is CASYYQETQYF. Written as DNA, the CDR3 is TGTGCCAGTTATTACCAAGAGACCCAGTACTTC.

The chain uses TRBV28 and TRBJ1-1; D is unclear. Germline V gene data show CDR1 as MDHEN and CDR2 as SYDVKM. There are 13 residues in the CDR3. V shed 5 bases and J shed 4 bases, with 11 bases lying between them. The CDR3 loop is CASSRQAGTEAFF. The DNA of the CDR3 is TGTGCCAGCAGTCGCCAAGCGGGCACTGAAGCTTTCTTT.

The V and J genes are TRBV27 and TRBJ1-4, with 10 bases identical to TRBD1. Looked up from germline, CDR1 is MNHEY and CDR2 is SMNVEV (reference sequence). V shed 1 base and J 6 bases; nucleotides not matched to a gene: 5. The CDR3 spans 16 residues. As DNA, the CDR3 is TGTGCCAGCAGTTTATATGGGACAGGGGTCTATGAAAAACTGTTTTTT. Translated, it gives CASSLYGTGVYEKLFF.

V usage is TRBV7-8 and J usage is TRBJ2-1, with D maybe TRBD2 (6 bases). The germline V gene has CDR1 SGHVS and CDR2 FQNEAQ. The CDR3 is made up of 12 amino acids. V was shortened by 4 bases and J by 9 bases, with 10 bases between the two germline ends. As DNA, the CDR3 is TGTGCCAGCAGCTCCCAGGGAGGTGAGCAGTTCTTC. It specifies CASSSQGGEQFF. The variable domain in full, completed from reference TRBV7-8 and TRBJ2-1, reads GAGVSQSPRYKVAKRGQDVALRCDPISGHVSLFWYQQALGQGPEFLTYFQNEAQLDKSGLPSDRFFAERPEGSVSTLKIQRTQQEDSAVYLCASSSQGGEQFFGPGTRLTVL.